This is a list of T cell receptor beta chains from one sample in a study of control samples from healthy donors and cancer patients. TCRdb keeps only in-frame clones here, not all; method: immunoSEQ multiplex PCR. Of roughly 94,000 clones in the sample, about 81% were seen once. Sample: PBMCs. The source is a man aged 70-80 years with lung cancer. Both conserved end residues are trimmed from each CDR3. Fields, in order: J gene, V gene, CDR3 protein.

TRBJ2-3 | TRBV19 | ASSIGRTSGTDTQY
TRBJ2-4 | TRBV7-9 | ASSLAAGGNIQY
TRBJ2-5 | TRBV14 | ASSHLAGSQETQY
TRBJ2-7 | TRBV5-4 | ASSVGGITGEQY
TRBJ2-3 | TRBV7-9 | ASSLGTGDTQY
TRBJ2-1 | TRBV10-3 | AIKGDYNEQF
TRBJ2-1 | TRBV20-1 | SASGLAGRQSYNEQF
TRBJ2-3 | TRBV7-8 | ASARDYNLDTQY
TRBJ2-7 | TRBV7-6 | ASSLEPRGPFEEQY
TRBJ1-6 | TRBV27 | ASTRVQGNNSPLH
TRBJ1-2 | TRBV28 | ASSLGTGWGNYGYT
TRBJ2-6 | TRBV24-1 | ATSDLRDSGANVLT
TRBJ2-6 | TRBV6-4 | ASSITAGANVLT
TRBJ2-7 | TRBV5-4 | ASSFRDRPYEQY
TRBJ1-3 | TRBV9 | ASSAEVSGNTIY
TRBJ2-7 | TRBV30 | AWSAVPGSYEQY
TRBJ1-1 | TRBV3-1/TRBV3-2 | ASSQGGITEAF
TRBJ2-3 | TRBV6-5 | ASSSRGKTDTQY
TRBJ1-2 | TRBV11-2 | ASSLTTGAIDGYT
TRBJ1-2 | TRBV11-1 | ASSSGQGLNYGYT
TRBJ1-4 | TRBV15 | ATSRKTGTVDEKLF
TRBJ2-3 | TRBV7-8 | ASSLSGTGTQY
TRBJ1-2 | TRBV6-4 | ASSPRAAGGMEGYT
TRBJ1-5 | TRBV18 | ASSPLYRPALEQPQH
TRBJ2-4 | TRBV5-5 | ASSFSGAGNIQY
TRBJ1-2 | TRBV30 | AWIAGTNYGYT
TRBJ2-3 | TRBV9 | ASSFVASGGGDTQY
TRBJ2-3 | TRBV7-9 | ASSLLPAGTDTDTQY
TRBJ2-2 | TRBV7-8 | ASSGGIDTGELF